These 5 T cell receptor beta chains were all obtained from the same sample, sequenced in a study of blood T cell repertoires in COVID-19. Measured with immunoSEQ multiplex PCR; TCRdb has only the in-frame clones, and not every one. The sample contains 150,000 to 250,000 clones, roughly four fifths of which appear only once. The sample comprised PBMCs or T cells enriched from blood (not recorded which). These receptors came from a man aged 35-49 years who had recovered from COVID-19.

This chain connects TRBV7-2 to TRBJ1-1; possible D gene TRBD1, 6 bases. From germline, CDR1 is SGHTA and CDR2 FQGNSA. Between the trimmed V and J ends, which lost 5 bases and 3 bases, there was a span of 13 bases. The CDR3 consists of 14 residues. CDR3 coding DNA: TGTGCCAGCAGCGCAGGGGTGTGGGACACTGAAGCTTTCTTT. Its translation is CASSAGVWDTEAFF.

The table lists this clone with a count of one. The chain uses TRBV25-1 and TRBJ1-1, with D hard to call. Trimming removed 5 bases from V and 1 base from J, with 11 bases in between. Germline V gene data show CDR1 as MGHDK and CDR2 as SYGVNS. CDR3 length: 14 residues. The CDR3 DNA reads TGTGCCAGCAGTCTCAGCGGAAGGAACACTGAAGCTTTCTTT. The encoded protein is CASSLSGRNTEAFF.

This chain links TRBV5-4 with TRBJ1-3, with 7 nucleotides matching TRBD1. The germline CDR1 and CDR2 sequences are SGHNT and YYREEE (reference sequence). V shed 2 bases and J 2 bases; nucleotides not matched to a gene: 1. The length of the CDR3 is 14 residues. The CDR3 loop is CASSLQGTGNTIYF. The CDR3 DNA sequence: TGTGCCAGCAGCTTACAGGGGACTGGAAACACCATATATTTT.

The CDR3 protein is CASSISGGGELFF. CDR3 nucleotides: TGTGCCAGTAGTATTTCCGGTGGCGGGGAGCTGTTTTTT. The chain has TRBV19 and TRBJ2-2, with unresolved D. From germline, CDR1 is LNHDA and CDR2 SQIVND (reference sequence). V dropped 3 bases and J dropped 7 bases, with 9 bases sitting between them. The CDR3 length is 13 residues.

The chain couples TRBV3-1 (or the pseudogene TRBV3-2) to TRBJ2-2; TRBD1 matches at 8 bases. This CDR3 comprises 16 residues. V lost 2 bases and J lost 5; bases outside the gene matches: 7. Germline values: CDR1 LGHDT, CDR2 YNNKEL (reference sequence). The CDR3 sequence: CASSQSRTGWTGELFF. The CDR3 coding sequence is TGTGCCAGCAGCCAATCCCGGACAGGGTGGACCGGGGAGCTGTTTTTT.